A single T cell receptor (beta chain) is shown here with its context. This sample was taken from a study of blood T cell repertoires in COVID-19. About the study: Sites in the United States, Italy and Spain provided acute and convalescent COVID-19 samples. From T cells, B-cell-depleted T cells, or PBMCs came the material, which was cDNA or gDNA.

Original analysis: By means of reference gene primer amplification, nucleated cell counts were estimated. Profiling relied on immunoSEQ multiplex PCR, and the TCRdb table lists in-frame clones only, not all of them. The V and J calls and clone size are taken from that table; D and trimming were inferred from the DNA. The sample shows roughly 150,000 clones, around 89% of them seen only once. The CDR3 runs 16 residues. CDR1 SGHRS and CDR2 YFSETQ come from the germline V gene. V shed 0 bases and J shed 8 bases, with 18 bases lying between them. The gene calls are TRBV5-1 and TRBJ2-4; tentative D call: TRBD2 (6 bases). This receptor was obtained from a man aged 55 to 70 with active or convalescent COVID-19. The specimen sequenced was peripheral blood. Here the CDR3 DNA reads TGCGCCAGCAGCTTGGCGGGGGACGTCTTATCAGACATTCAGTACTTC. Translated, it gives CASSLAGDVLSDIQYF.